Listed below are T cell receptor beta chains from one sample, sequenced in a study of T cell repertoires in cytomegalovirus infection. TCRdb analysed the reads with MiXCR anew, one entry per CDR3 protein. The sample records 230,000 or so distinct CDR3 sequences, over 15% being singletons. Material for sequencing was CD8+ T cells from PBMCs. Receptor source: a human donor in good health (CMV status not recorded). Some clones in this sample may be carry-over from other donors' samples. CDR3s include the opening cysteine and the closing phenylalanine or tryptophan. A D gene is named only where the DNA matches it firmly. Not all rows give a size; the values are once, few, many and, for expanded clones, a class.

NA,few,TRBV6-5,TRBJ2-7,TGTGCCAGCAGTTACTCGGGCGCCCACGAGCAGTACTTC,CASSYSGAHEQYF
NA,few,TRBV14,TRBJ2-7,TGTGCCAGCAGCCATGGTCGGGGCTACGAGCAGTACTTC,CASSHGRGYEQYF
TRBD2,many,TRBV14,TRBJ2-1,TGTGCCAGCAGCCCACGGGGGGGCAATGAGCAGTTCTTC,CASSPRGGNEQFF
NA,NA,TRBV3-1,TRBJ2-1,TGTGCCAGCAGCCAAAGACCCCATGGGACTTCGATGATATTGTCCTACAATGAGCAGTTCTTC,CASSQRPHGTSMILSYNEQFF
TRBD1,NA,TRBV7-6,TRBJ2-7,TGTGCCAGCAGCTCTCCCGGGACAGGGCACTACGAGCAGTACTTC,CASSSPGTGHYEQYF
NA,few,TRBV11-2,TRBJ2-7,TGTGCCAGCAGCTTGAACGGGGGGGGGGACAGCCCCTACGAGCAGTACTTC,CASSLNGGGDSPYEQYF
NA,NA,TRBV4-3,TRBJ1-2,TGCGCCAGCAGTCCTTTCCACGACAGCGGCCACTATGGCTACACCTTC,CASSPFHDSGHYGYTF
TRBD2,many,TRBV11-2,TRBJ2-1,TGTGCCAGCCGCGTCGGTCCAGCGGGGTACAATGAGCAGTTCTTC,CASRVGPAGYNEQFF
NA,few,TRBV27,TRBJ2-2,TGTGCCAGCAGTTTATGGGGGGCCGGGGAGCTGTTTTTT,CASSLWGAGELFF
NA,few,TRBV4-1,TRBJ2-1,TGCGCCAGCAGCCAATATCAACGCGCGGTTTCCTACAATGAGCAGTTCTTC,CASSQYQRAVSYNEQFF
TRBD1,once,TRBV28,TRBJ2-7,TGTGCCAGCAGTTTAAGGGGGTGGGACAGGGGCAGCTACGAGCAGTACTTC,CASSLRGWDRGSYEQYF
NA,NA,TRBV10-3,TRBJ2-3,TGTGCCATCAGTGTCAGGACGGATGGCACAGATACGCAGTATTTT,CAISVRTDGTDTQYF
TRBD2,NA,TRBV6-1,TRBJ2-1,TGTGCCAGCACCGAGGGACTAGCGGTGAACAATGAGCAGTTCTTC,CASTEGLAVNNEQFF
NA,many,TRBV7-2,TRBJ2-1,TGTGCCAGCAGCTCGGGTGGGGAAGCTCACAATGAGCAGTTCTTC,CASSSGGEAHNEQFF
NA,few,TRBV7-9,TRBJ2-7,TGTGCCAGCAGCCGCTTGAATAACTCCTACGAGCAGTACTTC,CASSRLNNSYEQYF
NA,few,TRBV29-1,TRBJ1-1,TGCAGCGTCGGACGGATGAACACTGAAGCTTTCTTT,CSVGRMNTEAFF
NA,few,TRBV6-2/TRBV6-3,TRBJ1-5,TGTGCCAGCAGGGACACGAACAATCAGCCCCAGCATTTT,CASRDTNNQPQHF
NA,few,TRBV5-6,TRBJ2-3,TGTGCCAGCCTGCCATCTGGGGGGGGGGCCGATACGCAGTATTTT,CASLPSGGGADTQYF
NA,NA,TRBV4-1,TRBJ2-3,TGCGCCAGCAGCCAAGAGGCCGGGATCCCAGATACGCAGTATTTT,CASSQEAGIPDTQYF
TRBD2,many,TRBV19,TRBJ2-1,TGTGCCAGTAGTCCGCCGACTAGCGGGGGACCCAATGAGCAGTTCTTC,CASSPPTSGGPNEQFF
NA,NA,TRBV29-1,TRBJ2-5,TGCAGCGTTGGGGGCAGAGAAGAGACCCAGTACTTC,CSVGGREETQYF
NA,NA,TRBV4-2,TRBJ2-1,TGTGCCAGCAGCCAAGCGCGGGGATGGGACAATGAGCAGTTCTTC,CASSQARGWDNEQFF
NA,many,TRBV6-1,TRBJ1-1,TGTGCCAGCAGCCCCCTATTCTCCACTGAAGCTTTCTTT,CASSPLFSTEAFF